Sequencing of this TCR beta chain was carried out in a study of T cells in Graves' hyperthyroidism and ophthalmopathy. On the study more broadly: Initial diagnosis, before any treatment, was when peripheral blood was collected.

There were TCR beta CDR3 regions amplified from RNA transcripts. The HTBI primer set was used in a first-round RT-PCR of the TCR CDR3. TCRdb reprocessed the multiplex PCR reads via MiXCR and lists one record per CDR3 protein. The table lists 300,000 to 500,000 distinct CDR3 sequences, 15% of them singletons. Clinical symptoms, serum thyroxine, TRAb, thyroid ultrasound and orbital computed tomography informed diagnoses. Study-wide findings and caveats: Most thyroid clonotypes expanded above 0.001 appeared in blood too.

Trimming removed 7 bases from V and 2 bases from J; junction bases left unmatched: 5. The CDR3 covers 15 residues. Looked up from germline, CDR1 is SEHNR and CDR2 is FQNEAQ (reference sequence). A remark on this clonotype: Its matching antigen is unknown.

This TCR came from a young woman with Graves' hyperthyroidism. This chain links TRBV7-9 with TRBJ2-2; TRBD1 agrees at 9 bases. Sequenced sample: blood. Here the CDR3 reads CASTGTGYNTGELFF. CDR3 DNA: TGTGCCAGCACTGGGACAGGGTATAACACCGGGGAGCTGTTTTTT.